Listed below are T cell receptor beta chains from one sample, sequenced in a study of T cell repertoires in cytomegalovirus infection. TCRdb re-derived calls from the reads in MiXCR, one entry per CDR3 protein. The sample consists of around 69,000 distinct CDR3 sequences, about 29% of them appearing once. The antigens for these receptors are not known. The specimen comprised CD8+ T cells from cultured PBMCs, sampled from culture after CMV antigen stimulation. The receptor source for this set is a human donor in good health (CMV status not recorded). Some clones in this sample may be carry-over from other donors' samples. Both conserved end residues are part of each CDR3. D genes are given only for firm matches. Only part of the rows carry a size: once, few, many, or a class if the clone is expanded.

many,TRBV11-2,TRBJ2-5,NA,TGTGCCAGCAGCTCGATTTTCCATCAAGAGACCCAGTACTTC,CASSSIFHQETQYF
NA,TRBV27,TRBJ2-1,TRBD2,TGTGCCAGCAGTTTGTCCGCGGGGGACCACTACAATGAGCAGTTCTTC,CASSLSAGDHYNEQFF
many,TRBV7-9,TRBJ1-1,NA,TGTGCCAGCAGCTTAGCGGGGGGGGAAGCTTTCTTT,CASSLAGGEAFF
few,TRBV6-1,TRBJ2-5,TRBD2,TGTGCCAGCAGTGAAGGTGTTAGCGGGGGACAAGAGACCCAGTACTTC,CASSEGVSGGQETQYF
NA,TRBV6-2/TRBV6-3,TRBJ2-7,NA,TGTGCCAGCAACCGCGGGGAGCAGTACTTC,CASNRGEQYF
NA,TRBV19,TRBJ1-5,NA,TGTGCCAGTAGTACTGGACCGTTCGATCAGCCCCAGCATTTT,CASSTGPFDQPQHF
NA,TRBV28,TRBJ2-3,TRBD2,TGTGCCAGCAGTTTACCACCTCCTTCTAGCGGGAGTTTTGTAGATACGCAGTATTTT,CASSLPPPSSGSFVDTQYF
few,TRBV20-1,TRBJ2-1,TRBD2,TGCAGTGTGGCGGGGGGTTCATACAATGAGCAGTTCTTC,CSVAGGSYNEQFF
few,TRBV15,TRBJ2-7,NA,TGTGCCACCAGCAGAGAAGGCGGAAGGAGCTCCTACGAGCAGTACTTC,CATSREGGRSSYEQYF
NA,TRBV15,TRBJ1-4,NA,TGTGCCACCAGCAGTTGGACGATTAATGAAAAACTGTTTTTT,CATSSWTINEKLFF
many,TRBV7-2,TRBJ1-5,NA,TGTGCCAGCAGCTTAAAGGGGAATCCCAATCAGCCCCAGCATTTT,CASSLKGNPNQPQHF
few,TRBV30,TRBJ2-2,NA,TGTGCCTGGAATGGACAGAGCCACGAGGAGCTGTTTTTT,CAWNGQSHEELFF
few,TRBV2,TRBJ2-2,TRBD2,TGTGCCAGCAGTGGGGCGTGGACTAGCGCGAACACCGGGGAGCTGTTTTTT,CASSGAWTSANTGELFF
NA,TRBV24-1,TRBJ2-3,NA,TGTGCCACCAGTGACCCCGATACGCAGTATTTT,CATSDPDTQYF
NA,TRBV4-3,TRBJ2-4,NA,TGCGCCAGCAGCCAAGAGGGGGTAAACATTCAGTACTTC,CASSQEGVNIQYF
NA,TRBV15,TRBJ2-2,NA,TGTGCCACCAGCAGGGGTATGAGCGGGGAGCTGTTTTTT,CATSRGMSGELFF
NA,TRBV2,TRBJ2-2,NA,TGTGCCAGCAACGGAGATTACACCGGGGAGCTGTTTTTT,CASNGDYTGELFF
NA,TRBV6-1,TRBJ2-5,TRBD2,TGTGCCAGCAGTGCCGGGACTAGCGGGAGGGCCGAGGAGACCCAGTACTTC,CASSAGTSGRAEETQYF
many,TRBV20-1,TRBJ1-5,TRBD1,TGCAGTGCTAGAGGGGGACAGTCAAACCATCAGCCCCAGCATTTT,CSARGGQSNHQPQHF
few,TRBV12-3/TRBV12-4,TRBJ2-3,NA,TGTGCCAGCAGTCTCACAGATACGCAGTATTTT,CASSLTDTQYF
many,TRBV7-6,TRBJ2-5,NA,TGTGCCAGCAGCTTAGGGGTAGAAGAGACCCAGTACTTC,CASSLGVEETQYF
many,TRBV4-3,TRBJ1-5,TRBD1,TGCGCCAGCAGCCGAGACAGGGGAGGTCAGCCCCAGCATTTT,CASSRDRGGQPQHF